Given below is one T cell receptor (beta chain) in context. This entry comes from a study of blood T cell repertoires in COVID-19. Recruitment covered 20 to 25 US areas and drew participants whose ages spanned roughly 18 to 100 years. Participant-reported clinical history was the basis for cohort assignment. Donors of Cohort 3 who recovered were those that had two negative PCRs, clearance, or symptom resolution. Germline-derived CDR1 and CDR2 are SGDLS and YYNGEE. This CDR3 spans 16 amino acids. Unmatched junction bases numbered 3, after V lost 0 bases and J lost 3 bases. How the authors handled the data: Estimation of nucleated cell counts was performed using reference gene primer amplification. TCRdb keeps only in-frame clones here, not all; method: immunoSEQ multiplex PCR. From that table come the V and J calls and clone size; the DNA was used to work out D and trimming. The sample has about 150,000 clones, around 80% seen once.

Source material: PBMCs or T cells enriched from blood (not recorded which). This chain uses TRBV9 with TRBJ2-3; TRBD1 matches 11 bases. The sequence derives from a man aged 50 to 60 who had recovered from COVID-19. The CDR3 nucleotides are TGTGCCAGCAGCGTAGGGGACAGGGGGGGGACAGATACGCAGTATTTT. Translating it yields CASSVGDRGGTDTQYF.